Reported below is one TCR beta chain. CDR3 length: 17 residues. The germline V and J ends were trimmed by 0 bases and 6 bases, with 18 bases remaining between them. Germline CDR1 is SGHDT and CDR2 is YYEEEE. These data come from a study of blood T cell repertoires in COVID-19. About the study: Researchers got acute and convalescent COVID-19 samples from the United States, Italy and Spain. PBMCs, B-cell-depleted T cells, or T cells provided the cDNA or gDNA that made up the material.

Enrolled through a virtual design, the participants were between roughly 18 and 89 years of age and came from some 26 US areas. Donors in Cohort 3 who had recovered were those with two negative PCRs, healthcare professional clearance, or resolution of their symptoms. Assay used: immunoSEQ multiplex PCR; TCRdb lists only in-frame clones, some missing. The sample carries roughly 500,000 clones, 88% recorded once. This chain connects TRBV5-6 to TRBJ2-2; weak D call: TRBD1 (5 bases). The TCR originated in a woman aged 40 to 49 who had recovered from COVID-19. Specimen: PBMCs or T cells enriched from blood (not recorded which). CDR3 bases: TGTGCCAGCAGCTTGGGAATTGGGGCTCTTTTTGCCGGGGAGCTGTTTTTT. Protein: CASSLGIGALFAGELFF. The complete variable domain, with remaining parts taken from reference TRBV5-6 and TRBJ2-2, reads DAGVTQSPTHLIKTRGQQVTLRCSPKSGHDTVSWYQQALGQGPQFIFQYYEEEERQRGNFPDRFSGHQFPNYSSELNVNALLLGDSALYLCASSLGIGALFAGELFFGEGSRLTVL.